This TCR beta chain comes out of a study of blood T cell repertoires in COVID-19. This CDR3 spans 14 amino acids. Looked up from germline, CDR1 is SGHNT and CDR2 is YYREEE (reference sequence). With 2 bases removed from V and 3 bases from J, the gap between germline ends came to 9 bases. Under the authors' procedure: For nucleated cells, counts were estimated from reference gene primer amplification. The data were produced by immunoSEQ multiplex PCR, yet TCRdb's version contains in-frame clones alone and is incomplete. Clone size and the V and J calls come from that table; the DNA yielded D and trimming. The sample has under 130,000 clones, roughly 80% seen once.

The TCR sequence derives from a woman older than 75 with acute or convalescent COVID-19. This sequence joins TRBV5-4 and TRBJ1-3; D might be TRBD1 (5 bases). The sequenced material came from peripheral blood. CDR3 sequence: CASSFGQGGNTIYF. CDR3 in DNA: TGTGCCAGCAGCTTCGGCCAGGGTGGAAACACCATATATTTT.